Relative to its sample, the clone carrying this TCR beta chain is medium-sized (0.01 to 0.1%). Antigen unknown. The data stem from a study of metastatic and nonmetastatic thyroid tumors. Overall study context: Malignant and benign thyroid patients had repertoires compared in peripheral blood and tumor or nodule tissue. Whole-study results and caveats: When malignant thyroid tumors were compared with benign nodules, TCR beta diversity was reportedly significantly higher in the malignant tumors. This held in both blood and tumor samples.

Ahead of thyroid surgery, no patient had received treatment of any kind. Using MiXCR, TCRdb re-called clones from the PCR reads. This table has 7,000 to 9,500 clones, 25% to 30% appearing once. Germline V lookup: CDR1 KGHDR, CDR2 SFDVKD. Trimming left V 8 bases short and J 5 bases short, with 12 bases between. The CDR3 extends over 13 amino acids. The sequencing sample was made of tumor tissue. The TCR comes from a male donor with papillary thyroid cancer or a benign thyroid nodule (not recorded which). Some clones in this sample may be carry-over from other donors' samples. The chain couples TRBV24-1 to TRBJ2-1, with a weak D call TRBD2 (6 bases). The CDR3 bases are TGTGCCACCAATTCGGGAGCAAACAATGAGCAGTTCTTC. Its translation: CATNSGANNEQFF.